This T cell receptor (beta chain) was captured in a study of regulatory T cells. CDR1 is MNHNY, CDR2 SVGAGI, per germline (reference sequence). The CDR3 has 14 amino acids. Germline trimming cut 5 bases from V and 7 bases from J; bases unmatched to any gene: 4. Study-level points and caveats: Hydrophobic residues at CDR3 positions 6 and 7 were enriched in conventional CD4+ T cells of CD3G-deficient patients. Patient repertoires had restricted TRB V-J pairs and skewed V and J usage, most in Tregs.

To note about this clone: Its target is not known.

Every patient with CD3G deficiency had evidence of autoimmunity. CD4+ cells were sorted into CD25-high CD127-low regulatory cells and CD25-low CD127-high conventional cells. Amplification used 52 TRBV primers and 13 TRBJ primers. The data were produced by immunoSEQ multiplex PCR, yet TCRdb's version contains in-frame clones alone and is incomplete. There are about 32,000 clones in the sample; about 88% occur only once, and 2% to 3% lies in the top ten. The specimen sequenced was conventional CD4+ T cells sorted from blood. V is TRBV6-6 and J is TRBJ1-6; 8 positions agree with TRBD1. This TCR was recovered from a young adult with CD3G deficiency. In nucleotides, the CDR3 is TGTGCCAGCAGTCACACAGGGGGGAATTCACCCCTCCACTTT. Residues: CASSHTGGNSPLHF.